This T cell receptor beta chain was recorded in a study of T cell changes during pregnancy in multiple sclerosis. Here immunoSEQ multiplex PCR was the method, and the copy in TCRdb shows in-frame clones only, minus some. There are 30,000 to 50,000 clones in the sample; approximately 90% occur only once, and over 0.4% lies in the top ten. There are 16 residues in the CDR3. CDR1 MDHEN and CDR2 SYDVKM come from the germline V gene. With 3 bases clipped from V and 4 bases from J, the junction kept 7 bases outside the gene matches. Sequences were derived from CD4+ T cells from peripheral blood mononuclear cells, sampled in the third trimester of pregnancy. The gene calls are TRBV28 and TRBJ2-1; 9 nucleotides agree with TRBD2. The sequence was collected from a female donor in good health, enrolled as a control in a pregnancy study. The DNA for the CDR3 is TGTGCCAGCAGTTTGGGTAGCGGGAGTTCATACAATGAGCAGTTCTTC. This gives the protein CASSLGSGSSYNEQFF.